This T cell receptor beta chain was observed in a study of blood T cell repertoires in COVID-19. About the research overall: Acute-phase and convalescent COVID-19 samples originated in the United States, Italy and Spain. PBMCs, B-cell-depleted T cells, or T cells provided the cDNA or gDNA that made up the material.

Clones were sequenced by immunoSEQ multiplex PCR, and TCRdb holds only the in-frame ones, with some missing. The sample comprises about 60,000 clones, about 91% of which are singletons, and roughly an eighth rests with the top ten. Trimming shortened V by 4 bases and J by 8 bases, and 15 bases separated the two germline ends. The germline V gene has CDR1 SGHTS and CDR2 YDEGEE. This CDR3 contains 14 residues. The chain is built from TRBV5-8 and TRBJ1-4; D possibly corresponds to TRBD1 (6 bases). Sequencing input: peripheral blood. The receptor comes from a woman aged 55-70 years with active COVID-19. The CDR3 loop reads CASSATGTTEKLFF. Written as DNA, the CDR3 is TGTGCCAGCAGCGCCACCGGGACAACCGAAAAACTGTTTTTT.